Sequencing of this T cell receptor (beta chain) was carried out in a study of tumor and adjacent non-tumor tissue in lung cancer. Study-level background: The cohort had about a dozen adenocarcinoma, 2 squamous cell and 1 small cell patients.

Many counts were recorded for this clonotype. Germline values: CDR1 SGHRS, CDR2 YFSETQ. CDR3 length: 15 amino acids. Germline trimming cut 1 base from V and 7 bases from J; bases unmatched to any gene: 6. The library came from three nested PCR rounds adapted from ARM-PCR protocols. TCRdb processed the multiplex PCR reads anew with MiXCR; each CDR3 protein has one entry. The sample holds over 110,000 distinct CDR3 sequences, around 61% seen once. The template was RNA from unsorted bulk tissue. The TCR comes from a man in his fifties or sixties with small cell lung cancer. The material sequenced was lung tumor tissue. The gene calls are TRBV5-1 and TRBJ2-1; 9 bases match TRBD2. CDR3 amino acids: CASSLISGSLNEQFF. CDR3 in DNA: TGCGCCAGCAGCTTGATTAGCGGGAGTTTAAATGAGCAGTTCTTC.